This T cell receptor beta chain originates from a study of neoadjuvant nivolumab and ipilimumab in lung cancer. Overall study context: Nivolumab 3 mg/kg was given days 1, 15 and 29, plus ipilimumab 1 mg/kg day 1 in combination. Study results and caveats: From pretherapy to surgery, tumor richness and clonality rose with dual therapy.

Libraries were prepared by immunoSEQ multiplex PCR; TCRdb keeps only in-frame clonotypes and omits some of them. The repertoire holds some 37,000 clones, with approximately 89% as singletons. The count of this clone is one. Its antigen is not identified. The CDR3 contains 16 residues. CDR1 and CDR2 (germline): MNHEY, SMNVEV (reference sequence). Deletions cut 2 bases from V and 5 bases from J, with 18 bases between. This receptor was identified in an adult with non-small cell lung cancer. The rearrangement joins TRBV27 to TRBJ2-5; perhaps TRBD2 as D (6 bases). Here the sequenced sample was peripheral blood, taken before neoadjuvant nivolumab, alone or with ipilimumab. The CDR3 reads CASSLEYGTAPETQYF. CDR3 sequence (DNA): TGTGCCAGCAGTTTAGAGTACGGGACTGCTCCGGAGACCCAGTACTTC.